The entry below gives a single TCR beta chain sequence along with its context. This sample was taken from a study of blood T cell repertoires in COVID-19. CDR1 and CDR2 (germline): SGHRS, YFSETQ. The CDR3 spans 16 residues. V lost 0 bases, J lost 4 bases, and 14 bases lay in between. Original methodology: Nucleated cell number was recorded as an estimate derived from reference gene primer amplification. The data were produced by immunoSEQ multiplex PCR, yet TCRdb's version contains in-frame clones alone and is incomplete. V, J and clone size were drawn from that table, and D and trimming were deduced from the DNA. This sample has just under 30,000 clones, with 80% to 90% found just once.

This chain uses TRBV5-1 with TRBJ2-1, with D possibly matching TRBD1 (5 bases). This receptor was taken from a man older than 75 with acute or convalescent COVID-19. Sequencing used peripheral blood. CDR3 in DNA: TGCGCCAGCAGCTTGGGTCCAGGGATCCTGTACAATGAGCAGTTCTTC. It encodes CASSLGPGILYNEQFF.